This T cell receptor (beta chain) comes out of a study of cytomegalovirus exposure and HLA in healthy donors (TCRdb year 2017). Describing the broader study: According to an earlier analysis of 450 to 650 of the donors, some 180 million T cells yielded approximately 120 million unique TCR beta sequences and about 280 Gb of sequence data. An earlier analysis of 587 of the donors used high-throughput TCR beta sequencing to judge whether each TCR beta V gene segment behaved as functional or pseudogenic. Besides the first cohort of approximately 670 subjects, a separate validation cohort made up of 95 to 150 different subjects was used. Donor age, sex, ethnicity and CMV serostatus were compiled alongside the repertoire data. Typing coverage varied by locus: about 620-630 donors for A, B, C, DRB1 and DQB1; roughly 560 for DQA1; 600 to 610 for DPA1; fewer than 480 for DPB1. Across 300 to 400 genotyped donors of the cohort, an average of approximately 200,000 unique TCR beta nucleotide sequences per donor were sequenced, and approximately 17% of those sequences were non-productive. Of the roughly 410 genotyped donors, 65% to 90% were placed in the genetic ancestry cluster associated with self-reported Caucasian donors. The aim of the study was to test whether cataloging public T cell receptors could identify signatures of past pathogen exposure. The study profiled the T cell repertoires of 500 to 800 subjects by immunosequencing and related them to cytomegalovirus serostatus. In the later analysis, no new phenotypic data were used to find candidate immune exposures; instead, reliance was placed on TCR beta sequences and their occurrence across donors. An early release covering approximately 600 HLA-typed donors comprised about 320 gigabases of sequencing data and approximately 80 million unique TCR sequences. Roughly 5 DR-DQ haplotypes were handled as single units for association and clustering, since linkage in the cohort was strong. A later genetic analysis took genome-wide SNP genotypes for about 55% of the roughly 670 donors and used that subset as a discovery cohort. To predict cytomegalovirus infection status, the study brought together high-throughput TCR immunosequencing, statistical association of individual TCRs with disease status, and machine learning. Both class I and class II loci were covered by HLA typing, at four-digit resolution. All discovery cohort repertoires had been generated on a single sequencing platform. In a later analysis, previously published TCR beta repertoires from roughly 710 donors were re-analyzed and high-resolution HLA genotyping was added so that TCR occurrence patterns could be studied. What the work shows at the level of the full study, not this receptor alone: A later analysis reported that several top co-occurrence clusters appeared linked to parvovirus B19, influenza, CMV and Epstein-Barr virus. An earlier analysis of several hundred of the donors showed that most TCR beta V segments appeared in productive rearrangements either about 90% or about 30% of the time, which broadly matched IMGT annotations. In a later genetic analysis, a missense DCLRE1C variant was associated with V-gene and J-gene trimming of TCR beta chains, and the association was replicated in an independent cohort. When HLA alleles, especially DR and DQ, strongly co-occurred, attributing TCR associations to individual alleles was difficult. The only immune exposure information available for the cohort was CMV serostatus. In a later analysis, HLA-associated TCR beta chains were found to be more clonally expanded and to have lower generation probabilities than equally common non-associated chains. In this cohort, only TCR beta chains were sequenced, and detectable features were limited by the absence of alpha or paired-chain data. Across donors, most TCR sequences were observed very rarely, whereas some public TCRs were present in many individuals. The presence/absence analyses assumed that sequencing depth was roughly uniform across donors, and that assumption may not be true. Three of the identified cytomegalovirus-associated TCR beta chains were confirmed in vitro to be specific for cytomegalovirus antigens. According to a later genetic analysis, donors in an Asian-associated ancestry cluster had fewer N-insertions in productive TCRs than the approximately 710-donor mean. Some IMGT-functional V segments, including TRBV6-2 and TRBV6-3, could not be told apart with the 87-base-pair reads, so those segments were excluded. Specific HLA alleles were associated with 16,951 TCR beta sequences at a false discovery rate of 0.05 in a later analysis. Because counts were too low, fewer than 20 rarely observed V segments, including chromosome 9 orphons, were excluded from the earlier analysis of about 500 of the donors. The classifier was reported to diagnose cytomegalovirus status with high specificity and sensitivity in both the original cohort and the validation cohort. Correlated functional status among segregating V segments might be attributable to linkage disequilibrium, but an unknown experimental factor could not be ruled out. A group of highly shared sequence variants was considered likely to be a technical artifact of the sequencing pipeline. A later analysis found that TCR association rates varied across HLA loci, with DRB1 alleles showing the most associated TCRs and HLA-C alleles the fewest. A further reported finding was that TCR beta sequences accurately predicted the HLA-A and HLA-B alleles for most subjects in the first cohort. A total of fewer than 200 TCR beta chains were listed by the study as associated with cytomegalovirus. HLA typing was unavailable for some donors at each locus, so association tests used only the typed subset. Most CMV-associated TCR beta chains appeared to be HLA-restricted in a later analysis, and the HLA associations seemed to be driven largely by CMV exposure. The authors suggested that the approach could potentially be extended to other disease states and immunological phenotypes.

On this clone itself: It lacks a known antigen. Base qualities were left out, and no much larger clone turns up one base away.

The cohort consisted of 600 to 700 healthy bone marrow donors. At the time of sampling, every cohort member was nominally healthy, though immune exposures that went unrecorded were likely present. The donor tested CMV seronegative and was one of the 352 seronegative cohort members. A peripheral blood sample was collected from each donor, and TCR beta sequencing was performed on peripheral blood mononuclear cells. The Qiagen DNeasy Blood Extraction Kit was used to extract genomic DNA from the blood cell samples. Trimming takes 3 bases off V and 6 bases off J; junction bases not matched to a gene: 4. The CDR3 runs 14 residues from the cysteine to the phenylalanine. Of the read, only the CDR3 DNA is kept; its 42 bases are in frame from base 1. The CDR1 and CDR2 encoded by the germline V gene are SQVTM and ANQGSEA. The library was built by means of the immunoSEQ multiplex PCR assay. The multiplex PCR relied on a mix of 60 forward primers for TCR Vbeta segments and 13 reverse primers for TCR Jbeta segments. The CDR3 region of rearranged TCR beta genes was amplified from genomic DNA with a multiplex PCR assay. The Illumina HiSeq System was used to sequence the amplified TCR beta libraries as 87-base-pair reads. Regarding the original processing steps: A later analysis counted around 72 million unique TCR beta chains across the 640 or so repertoires, and some 11 million of these chains were shared by at least two donors. A nearest-neighbor algorithm error-corrected the raw reads and collapsed the reads into unique sequences, merging closely related sequences to remove PCR and sequencing errors. Alignment of CDR3 sequences to IMGT reference sequences was used to assign V, D and J gene segments. Each retained sequence needed at least a six-nucleotide match to both a V gene segment and a J gene segment. Rearrangements were called productive when the CDR3 lacked stop codons and stayed in frame with V and J; all others were non-productive. Following IMGT convention, CDR3 was defined as the stretch from the second conserved V-encoded cysteine up to the conserved J-encoded phenylalanine. The earlier analysis of about 500 of the donors excluded sequences that lacked an unambiguous match to a single V gene segment. An earlier analysis of 500 to 700 of the donors classified V segments as functional when productive rearrangements were above 56.7% and as segregating when the standard deviation between donors was above 5%. To diagnose cytomegalovirus status from the catalog of TCR beta chain sequences, a statistical classification framework was built. In a later analysis, TCR nucleotide sequences were compared against IMGT/GENE-DB human TR gene sequences so that V and J genes could be assigned. The TCRdist pipeline was used in a later analysis to assign CDR3 sequences and most-parsimonious VDJ recombination scenarios. In a later analysis, every TCR beta chain was defined by the combination of its CDR3 amino acid sequence and its V-gene family, and reads without a unique V-gene family were dropped. In a later analysis, 500 to 700 highly shared, low-generation-probability nucleotide sequences were removed to address suspected cross-contamination and a sequencing artifact. In a later analysis, a clonal expansion index for each public chain was calculated from normalized within-repertoire ranks of inferred template counts. Generation probabilities in a later analysis came from a VDJ recombination model fitted to out-of-frame rearrangements, and those results were checked against IGoR. Hypergeometric tests were used in a later analysis to score TCR-TCR, TCR-HLA and TCR-CMV co-occurrence, with a repertoire-size bias correction applied to the TCR pairs. In a later analysis, false discovery rates were estimated by permuting HLA or CMV assignments 20 times. In a later analysis, co-occurring TCRs were grouped using DBSCAN, with TCRdist sequence similarity added in when clustering inside HLA-allele-positive subsets. Co-occurrence clustering excluded repertoires with fewer than 30,000 or more than 120,000 public chains, plus five with anomalous nucleotide sharing. This is the immuneACCESS table as TCRdb keeps it, with only in-frame sequences that have V and J called. A part of the clones is gone; compared with another copy, unresolved V genes explain less than half, and the rest is unexplained. V and J calls and clone size come straight from that table; D and trimming were deduced from the DNA. For this sample there are hundreds of thousands of clones; roughly 80% appear just once. Of the sample, around 16% falls within the top ten clones.

The receptor's source is a man aged 40-50 years in good health and CMV-seronegative. Sequencing was carried out using PBMCs. The chain employs TRBV29-1 and TRBJ2-7; 14 bases in between match TRBD2. The nucleotides are TGCAGCGTTGACCCGGGACTAGCGGGAGTCGAGCAGTACTTC. It codes for CSVDPGLAGVEQYF.